This TCR beta chain was identified in a study of cytomegalovirus exposure and HLA in healthy donors. Healthy bone marrow donors made up the donors. The germline V gene encodes CDR1 SEHNR and CDR2 FQNEAQ (reference sequence). V lost 5 bases, J lost 7 bases, and 12 bases stayed unmatched. The CDR3 runs 15 residues. The study ran its PCR with 60 Vbeta and 13 Jbeta primers. TCRdb's table, derived via immunoSEQ multiplex PCR, lists solely in-frame clones and lacks some. Of tens of thousands of clones listed, roughly 82% are singletons. This sequence originates from a woman aged 18-35 years in good health and CMV-seropositive. The sequenced material came from PBMCs. The genes are TRBV7-9 and TRBJ2-7; 9 bases line up with TRBD1. This chain's CDR3 is CASSPSLQGAREQYF. The CDR3 DNA is TGTGCCAGCAGCCCGTCCTTACAGGGGGCGCGTGAGCAGTACTTC.